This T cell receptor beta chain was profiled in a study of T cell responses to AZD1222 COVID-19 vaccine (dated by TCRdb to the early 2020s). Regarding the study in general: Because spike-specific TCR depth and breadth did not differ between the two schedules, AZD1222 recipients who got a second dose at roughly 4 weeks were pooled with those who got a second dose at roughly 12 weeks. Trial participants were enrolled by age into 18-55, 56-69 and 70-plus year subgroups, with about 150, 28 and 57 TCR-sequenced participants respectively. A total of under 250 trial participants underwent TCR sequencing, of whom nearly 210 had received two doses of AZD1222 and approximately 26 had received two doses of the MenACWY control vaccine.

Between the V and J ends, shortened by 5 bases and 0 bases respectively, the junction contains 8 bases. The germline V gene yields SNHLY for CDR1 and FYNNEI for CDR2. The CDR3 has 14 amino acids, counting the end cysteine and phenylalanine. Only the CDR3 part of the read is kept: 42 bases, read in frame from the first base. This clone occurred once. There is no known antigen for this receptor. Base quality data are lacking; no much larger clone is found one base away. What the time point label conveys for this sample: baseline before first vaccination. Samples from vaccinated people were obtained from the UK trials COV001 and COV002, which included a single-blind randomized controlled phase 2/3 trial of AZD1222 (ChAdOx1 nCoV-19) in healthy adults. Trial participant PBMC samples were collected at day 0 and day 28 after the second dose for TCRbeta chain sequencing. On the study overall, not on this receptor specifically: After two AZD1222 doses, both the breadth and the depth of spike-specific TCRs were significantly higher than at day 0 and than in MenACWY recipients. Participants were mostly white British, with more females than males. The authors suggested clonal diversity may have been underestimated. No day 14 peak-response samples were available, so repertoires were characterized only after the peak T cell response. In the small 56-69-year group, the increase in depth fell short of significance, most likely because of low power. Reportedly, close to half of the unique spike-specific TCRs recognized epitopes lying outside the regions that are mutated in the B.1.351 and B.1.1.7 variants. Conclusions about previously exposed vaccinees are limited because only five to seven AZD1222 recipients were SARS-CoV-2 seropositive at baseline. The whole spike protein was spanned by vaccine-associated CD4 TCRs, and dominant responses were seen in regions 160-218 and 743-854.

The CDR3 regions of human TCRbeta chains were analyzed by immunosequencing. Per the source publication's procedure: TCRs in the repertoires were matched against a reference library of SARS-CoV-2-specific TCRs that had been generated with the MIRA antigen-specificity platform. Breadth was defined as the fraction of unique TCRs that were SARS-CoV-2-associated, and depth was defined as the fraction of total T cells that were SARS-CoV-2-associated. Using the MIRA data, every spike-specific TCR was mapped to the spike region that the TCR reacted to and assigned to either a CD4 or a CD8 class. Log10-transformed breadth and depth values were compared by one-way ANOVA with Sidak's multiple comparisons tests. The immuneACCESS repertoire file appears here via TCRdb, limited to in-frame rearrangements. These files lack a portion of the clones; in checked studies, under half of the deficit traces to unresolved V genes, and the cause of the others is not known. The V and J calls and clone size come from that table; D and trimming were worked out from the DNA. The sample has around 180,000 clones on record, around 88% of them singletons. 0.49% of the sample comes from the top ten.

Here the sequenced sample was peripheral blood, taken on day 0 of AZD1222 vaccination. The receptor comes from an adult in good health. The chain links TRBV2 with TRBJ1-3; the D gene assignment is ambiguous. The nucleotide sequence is TGTGCCAGCAGTAACGTATCCTCTGGAAACACCATATATTTT. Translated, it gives CASSNVSSGNTIYF.